This TCR beta chain was recovered during a study of early T cells in non-severe SARS-CoV-2 infection. TCRdb reanalysed the 5' RACE reads using MiXCR and keeps one entry per CDR3 protein. The sample lists 60,000 or so distinct CDR3 sequences, approximately 10% occurring once. The CDR3 extends over 12 amino acids. Germline CDR1 SQVTM, CDR2 ANQGSEA. Germline trimming cut 4 bases from V and 1 base from J; bases unmatched to any gene: 0. The sequence came from an adult who was a healthcare worker with PCR-confirmed SARS-CoV-2 infection or an uninfected control (not recorded which). This chain uses TRBV29-1 with TRBJ2-5, with TRBD1 identical over 7 bases. The sequenced sample was whole blood. The CDR3: CSVGQGQETQYF. CDR3 DNA: TGCAGCGTTGGACAGGGCCAAGAGACCCAGTACTTC.